This entry describes one T cell receptor beta chain. This clonotype was recorded a few times. What this receptor recognizes is not known. Nothing much larger sits one base from this clone, and base qualities are not available. The CDR3 starts with the cysteine, ends with the phenylalanine, and has 14 residues. Just CDR3 DNA is preserved here, 42 bases in frame from base 1. CDR1 MNHEY and CDR2 SVGAGI were looked up in the germline V gene. The V end loses 0 bases and the J end loses 8 bases, and a stretch of 13 bases separates them. This record belongs to a study of human T cells and chemical hapten exposure listed by TCRdb under 2021. About the study as a whole: For sensitization, 2% DPC in acetone was applied to a roughly 2 cm by roughly 2 cm area of upper inner arm skin. Patch testing on the upper back used Finn chambers containing 0.01% DPC, with scoring done after 6 days according to International Contact Dermatitis Research Group standards. Libraries were combined into a pool for sequencing, and differences in TCR yield between samples came mainly from small differences in library volumes within the pool. Blood samples were taken from patients before sensitization (week 0) and at 2, 6 and about 24 weeks after DPC sensitization. The study tracked peripheral blood TCR repertoire changes in vivo during primary and secondary sensitization to the hapten diphenylcyclopropenone (DPC) in alopecia patients. Alopecia areata with under or over 50% scalp involvement, alopecia totalis and alopecia universalis were represented in the patient cohort, which was mostly female. For TCR sequencing, blood came from 25 to 35 alopecia patients at anywhere from one to four time points (pre-sensitization, 2, 6 and 24 weeks). Patients additionally received weekly therapeutic DPC doses to the scalp throughout the roughly 23-week study period.

Broad study findings and their caveats: All patients had alopecia, a presumed autoimmune disease, so their immune response might differ from that of healthy individuals. DPC sensitization did not change the number of TCRs with a frequency above 1 in 1000, and there was no evidence of changes in global repertoire structure. Significantly more large CDR3 similarity clusters were formed by expanded TCRs than by pre-sensitization or healthy control sets, consistent with antigen-driven responses. The number of PT1 expanded TCRs positively correlated with patch test score, significant at thresholds 8, 16 and 32 but not 4. After repeated subsampling, changes were observed in the strength of the expansion versus patch-test correlation and in the threshold at which the correlation became significant.

Receptor libraries were prepared by RACE. The sequencing machine was a NextSeq 500. During library preparation, unique molecular identifiers were attached to individual cDNA molecules so that TCRs could be counted quantitatively and reproducibly. Each blood RNA sample was used to sequence both TCR alpha and TCR beta chains. The paper's processing steps were these. Samples had a median of roughly 91,000 TCRs, with a range from roughly 23,224 to 750,000. The Decombinator software suite was used to annotate the V, J and CDR3 of the TCR reads. To make PS versus PT1 abundance plots, every sample was subsampled to the same number of TCRs (28,000). Expanded TCRs were defined as absent before sensitization and observed at least eight times at the 2-week time point. In TCRdb, the public reads were trimmed at Q25 with fastp and aligned with MiXCR, with productive beta chains retained. Identical CDR3 proteins give one entry, which carries the most common genes and DNA. TCRdb, not the authors, supplied the V and J calls. This sample lists 330,000 or so distinct CDR3 sequences; around 6% were detected once. The ten top clones hold roughly 5.4% of the sample.

Per the publication, the time point label means: patch test 2, 6 weeks after DPC sensitization. This specimen's treatment or condition label, interpreted: therapeutic diphenylcyclopropenone sensitization with weekly scalp DPC. At every patch-test visit, the blood draw took place before the patch test was put on. Patients were eligible if aged 18 to 70, diagnosed with alopecia and judged suitable for DPC therapy, and pregnant patients were excluded. Total RNA was extracted from unfractionated whole blood collected in Tempus Blood RNA tubes. The sequence links TRBV6-5 to TRBJ1-2; TRBD1 is a possible D gene, resting on 5 matching bases. The sample was whole blood, taken in connection with sensitization to the hapten diphenylcyclopropenone (DPC). This receptor was taken from a woman aged 18-29 years with alopecia areata. Some clones in this sample may be carry-over from other donors' samples. The CDR3 protein sequence reads: CASSYSPGVRGYTF. The nucleotide sequence is TGTGCCAGCAGTTACTCCCCGGGGGTCAGGGGCTACACCTTC.